The 16 T cell receptor beta chains listed next were all sequenced from one sample in a study of T cell repertoires in cytomegalovirus infection. A single record per CDR3 protein comes from TCRdb applying MiXCR to the reads. The sample carries 150,000 to 200,000 distinct CDR3 sequences, roughly 17% recorded once. The material sequenced was CD8+ T cells from PBMCs. Every receptor here comes from a human donor in good health (CMV status not recorded). Some clones in this sample may be carry-over from other donors' samples.

The V gene is TRBV6-6, the J gene TRBJ1-1; 7 bases match TRBD1. Germline assignment: CDR1 MNHNY and CDR2 SVGAGI (reference sequence). V was pared by 6 bases and J by 0 bases, with 10 bases of the junction left unmatched. The CDR3 contains 16 residues. The CDR3 sequence is CASSAGDRTMNTEAFF. The CDR3 DNA reads TGTGCCAGCAGCGCTGGGGACAGAACTATGAACACTGAAGCTTTCTTT.

The chain recombines TRBV10-3 with TRBJ1-2, with unresolved D. CDR3 length: 14 residues. Germline V lookup: CDR1 ENHRY, CDR2 SYGVKD. V lost 2 bases, J lost 3 bases, and 10 bases lay in between. CDR3 protein: CAISEDTMDYGYTF. CDR3 DNA sequence: TGTGCCATCAGTGAGGACACAATGGACTATGGCTACACCTTC.

This clonotype was counted many times. The chain employs TRBV7-2 and TRBJ1-6; D remains ambiguous. Germline CDR1 is SGHTA and CDR2 is FQGNSA. V was cut by 4 bases and J by 3 bases, with 13 bases left in between. CDR3 length: 16 amino acids. The CDR3 sequence: CASSSPSLDYNSPLHF. DNA for the CDR3: TGTGCCAGCAGCTCTCCGAGTCTCGACTATAATTCACCCCTCCACTTT.

This clonotype was picked up many times. The chain is built from TRBV20-1 and TRBJ2-1; weak D call: TRBD2 (7 bases). CDR1 and CDR2 (germline): DFQATT, SNEGSKA (reference sequence). The ends were cut back, 7 bases at V and 3 bases at J, with 16 bases in the middle. The CDR3 sequence is 14 residues long. CDR3 nucleotide sequence: TGCAGTGGAATGGGGGGGGCCCGCTACAATGAGCAGTTCTTC. Translation: CSGMGGARYNEQFF.

J is TRBJ2-3 and V is TRBV14, with 8 bases matching TRBD1. Per germline, CDR1 SGHDN and CDR2 FVKESK. CDR3 size: 15 residues. Trimming took 3 bases from V and 1 from J; bases not matched to a gene: 3. The CDR3 nucleotides read TGTGCCAGCAGCCATGGGACAGGAGGCACAGATACGCAGTATTTT. Translated, it gives CASSHGTGGTDTQYF.

This chain connects TRBV29-1 to TRBJ1-1; 8 bases agree with TRBD1. This CDR3 spans 15 amino acids. V was clipped by 4 bases and J by 3 bases; unmatched bases: 10. Germline V gene sequence: CDR1 SQVTM, CDR2 ANQGSEA. CDR3 nucleotides: TGCAGCGTTGTCGGCAGGCAGGGGGCCTACACTGAAGCTTTCTTT. Its protein product is CSVVGRQGAYTEAFF.

The J gene is TRBJ2-7, the V gene TRBV7-8, with TRBD1 matching 7 bases. The germline V gene encodes CDR1 SGHVS and CDR2 FQNEAQ. This CDR3 has 14 amino acids. The V and J ends lost 5 bases and 1 base, in that order; junction bases with no gene match: 5. The CDR3 sequence: CASSGLTGSYEQYF. The CDR3 region has the DNA TGTGCCAGCAGCGGCTTGACAGGGTCCTACGAGCAGTACTTC.

This clonotype has just a few counts. This chain joins TRBV28 and TRBJ2-2, with 8 bases that match TRBD2. Germline assignment: CDR1 MDHEN and CDR2 SYDVKM. The CDR3 runs to 14 residues. The ends lost 8 bases at V and 6 bases at J; junction bases unmatched: 8. Written as DNA, the CDR3 is TGTGCCAGCCCTAGGGCTAGCGGGTCCGGGGAGCTGTTTTTT. Translating gives CASPRASGSGELFF.

The rearrangement joins TRBV27 to TRBJ2-7; D remains unclear. This CDR3 contains 14 residues. V lost 4 bases and J lost 3, with 13 bases in between. In germline, CDR1 is MNHEY, CDR2 SMNVEV (reference sequence). The DNA of the CDR3 is TGTGCCAGCAGTTCAGGATCCTGGGGCTACGAGCAGTACTTC. Translating gives CASSSGSWGYEQYF.

V usage is TRBV11-1 and J usage is TRBJ2-1; 15 nucleotides line up with TRBD2. V lost 6 bases, J lost 7 bases, and 7 bases stayed unmatched. CDR3 size: 16 residues. Looked up from germline, CDR1 is SGHAT and CDR2 is FQDESV (reference sequence). The CDR3 here is CASSSGTSGRRNEQFF. CDR3 DNA sequence: TGTGCCAGCAGTTCCGGGACTAGCGGGAGGAGGAATGAGCAGTTCTTC. Full variable domain (remainder filled in from reference TRBV11-1 and TRBJ2-1): EAEVAQSPRYKITEKSQAVAFWCDPISGHATLYWYRQILGQGPELLVQFQDESVVDDSQLPKDRFSAERLKGVDSTLKIQPAELGDSAMYLCASSSGTSGRRNEQFFGPGTRLTVL.

The rearrangement uses TRBV19 and TRBJ2-1; D is undetermined. This CDR3 has 15 amino acids. CDR1 and CDR2 (germline): LNHDA, SQIVND (reference sequence). Trimming took off 7 bases at V and 3 bases at J, with 16 bases between the two ends. The CDR3 coding sequence is TGTGCCAGTAACTCTCTAGGGCGTAACTACAATGAGCAGTTCTTC. It specifies CASNSLGRNYNEQFF.

The sample holds a few counts of this clonotype. The rearrangement joins TRBV5-6 to TRBJ2-7; 10 bases agree with TRBD2. The CDR3 extends over 16 amino acids. Looked up from germline, CDR1 is SGHDT and CDR2 is YYEEEE. The V and J ends lost 1 base and 3 bases, in that order; junction bases with no gene match: 7. The CDR3: CASSLSPSGGLYEQYF. The CDR3 bases are TGTGCCAGCAGCTTGAGTCCTAGCGGGGGCCTCTACGAGCAGTACTTC.

The V gene is TRBV4-1, the J gene TRBJ2-5; 8 bases align to TRBD1. This CDR3 region has 14 residues. The V gene end was trimmed by 5 bases and the J gene end by 4 bases; junction bases not matched to a gene: 6. CDR1 is MGHRA, CDR2 YSYEKL, per germline. This chain's CDR3 is CASSFLDRAETQYF. CDR3 DNA: TGCGCCAGCAGCTTCCTGGACAGGGCAGAGACCCAGTACTTC.

The sample holds a few counts of this clonotype. The rearrangement joins TRBV27 to TRBJ2-7; 9 bases map to TRBD2. The V gene's germline CDR1 is MNHEY and CDR2 SMNVEV (reference sequence). With 5 bases clipped from V and 6 bases from J, the junction kept 11 bases outside the gene matches. The CDR3 runs 15 residues. The CDR3 protein is CASSPLSGGPPEQYF. DNA for the CDR3: TGTGCCAGCAGTCCCCTTAGCGGGGGCCCACCCGAGCAGTACTTC.

This clonotype has a handful of counts. CDR3 DNA: TGTGCCAGCAGCTACGTAAATTCGTACGAGCAGTACTTC. It is translated as CASSYVNSYEQYF. V is TRBV7-8 and J is TRBJ2-7; D unclear. The length of the CDR3 is 13 residues. CDR1 and CDR2 from the germline V gene are SGHVS and FQNEAQ. Trimming removed 4 bases from V and 4 bases from J, with 11 bases in between.

As concerns this clonotype: It is likely a read error, because the conserved phenylalanine at the end of the CDR3 is missing. This sequence joins TRBV6-1 and TRBJ1-2; 11 bases map to TRBD1. This CDR3 has 14 residues. CDR1 is MNHNS and CDR2 is SASEGT in the germline V gene. V trimming: 8 bases; J trimming: 7 bases; junction bases outside the gene matches: 9. The CDR3 nucleotides are TGTGCCAGCCGACCGGGACAGGGGGACCTTGGCTACACCTTA. It yields the protein CASRPGQGDLGYTL.